These 22 T cell receptor beta chains originate from one sample sequenced in a study of blood T cells in healthy people across ages. It was with a sample-barcoded 5' primer and a J-beta primer mix that a second PCR of about 6 to 12 cycles was run. One entry per CDR3 protein results from TCRdb running MiXCR on the 5' RACE reads. The top ten hold around 23% of the sample, which has roughly 1.9 million distinct CDR3 sequences, roughly 43% seen once. What was sequenced was blood. These receptors were obtained from a human donor in good health.

This clonotype has just a few counts. V is TRBV7-9 and J is TRBJ2-3; 7 bases match TRBD1. J gave up 4 bases and V 4 bases, and 11 bases lay outside the gene matches. This CDR3 spans 16 amino acids. The germline CDR1 and CDR2 sequences are SEHNR and FQNEAQ (reference sequence). The CDR3 DNA sequence: TGTGCCAGCAGCTCACCTACAGGGGAATTTGCAGATACGCAGTATTTT. Residues: CASSSPTGEFADTQYF.

This clonotype has more than one count but fewer than ten. The chain links TRBV4-1 to TRBJ2-1; 16 positions agree with TRBD2. Trimming removed 4 bases from V and 9 bases from J; junction bases left unmatched: 12. From germline, CDR1 is MGHRA and CDR2 YSYEKL. The CDR3 extends over 18 amino acids. Written as DNA, the CDR3 is TGCGCCAGCAGCCTGGGACTAGCGGGGGGGCTATGGGGGACTGAGCAGTTCTTC. Its translation: CASSLGLAGGLWGTEQFF.

The genes are TRBV10-3 and TRBJ2-5; D might be TRBD1 (6 bases). V lost 10 bases to trimming and J lost 2 bases, with 17 bases between them. The CDR3 is 14 amino acids. Germline CDR1 and CDR2: ENHRY and SYGVKD. CDR3 sequence reads: CATSAGTGQETQYF. The CDR3 DNA follows: TGTGCCACTTCGGCTGGAACAGGGCAAGAGACCCAGTACTTC.

The rearrangement uses TRBV29-1 and TRBJ2-1; D remains ambiguous. Trimming pared 3 bases from V and 4 bases from J, leaving 16 bases between. Germline loops: CDR1 SQVTM, CDR2 ANQGSEA. The CDR3 length is 15 residues. The CDR3 region is CSVDDMGIEYNEQFF. The CDR3 DNA reads as TGCAGCGTTGATGACATGGGAATCGAGTACAATGAGCAGTTCTTC.

This rearrangement joins TRBV5-1 to TRBJ1-2, with D unresolved. Trimming took 4 bases from V and 2 from J, leaving 24 bases between them. CDR3 length: 18 amino acids. Germline loops: CDR1 SGHRS, CDR2 YFSETQ. CDR3 in DNA: TGCGCCAGCAGCCCGGAAGGACGGGGAAGGGAGGGAAACTATGGCTACACCTTC. Protein product: CASSPEGRGREGNYGYTF.

V and J are TRBV6-5 and TRBJ2-5; TRBD2 might be the D (6 bases). CDR1 and CDR2 (germline): MNHEY, SVGAGI. Between the trimmed V and J ends, which lost 2 bases and 3 bases, there was a span of 13 bases. This CDR3 has 15 amino acids. The CDR3 protein is CASSYQGRGEETQYF. The CDR3 nucleotides read TGTGCCAGCAGTTACCAAGGGCGGGGCGAAGAGACCCAGTACTTC.

The V call is TRBV4-1, the J call TRBJ1-1, with a possible D match to TRBD1 (5 bases). The CDR3 spans 13 residues. Germline-derived CDR1 and CDR2 are MGHRA and YSYEKL. The V gene lost 0 bases and the J gene lost 11 bases, with 13 bases spanning the gap. The CDR3 sequence is CASSQDSGTRAFF. The CDR3 nucleotides read TGCGCCAGCAGCCAAGATTCGGGGACTCGGGCTTTCTTT.

The chain uses TRBV25-1 and TRBJ2-3; no firm D call. V shed 4 bases and J shed 2 bases, with 10 bases lying between them. Germline loops: CDR1 MGHDK, CDR2 SYGVNS. This CDR3 has 14 residues. The CDR3 sequence is CASSGNRDTDTQYF. The CDR3, as DNA: TGTGCCAGCAGTGGAAATAGGGACACAGATACGCAGTATTTT.

The rearrangement joins TRBV7-9 to TRBJ2-1; either TRBD1 or TRBD2 may supply D (6 bases each). The CDR3 length is 16 residues. Germline-derived CDR1 and CDR2 are SEHNR and FQNEAQ (reference sequence). The ends were cut back, 5 bases at V and 15 bases at J, with 29 bases in the middle. The CDR3 DNA reads TGTGCCAGCAGCCGAAGAGTCGGGGGCTTTAGTTTTATTCCGTTCTTC. Its protein is CASSRRVGGFSFIPFF.

The chain joins TRBV20-1 to TRBJ2-4, with TRBD2 identical over 8 bases. TRBJ2-5 matches the DNA end more closely, so the J call is doubtful. Germline assignment: CDR1 DFQATT and CDR2 SNEGSKA (reference sequence). CDR3 size: 13 residues. The CDR3 protein is CSVGGLGEETQYF. The CDR3 coding sequence is TGCAGTGTTGGGGGACTAGGAGAGGAGACCCAGTACTTC.

V is TRBV15 and J is TRBJ2-5; weak D call: TRBD1 (5 bases). The CDR3 covers 13 residues. The germline gives CDR1 LNHNV, CDR2 YYDKDF (reference sequence). V lost 6 bases, J lost 1 base, and 9 bases lay in between. This CDR3 reads CATSRTLQETQYF. DNA of the CDR3: TGTGCCACCAGTAGGACACTCCAAGAGACCCAGTACTTC. Drawing the rest from reference TRBV15 and TRBJ2-5, the complete variable domain is DAMVIQNPRYQVTQFGKPVTLSCSQTLNHNVMYWYQQKSSQAPKLLFHYYDKDFNNEADTPDNFQSRRPNTSFCFLDIRSPGLGDTAMYLCATSRTLQETQYFGPGTRLLVL.

This clonotype was seen more than once but under ten times. V is TRBV5-5 and J is TRBJ1-4, with D possibly TRBD1 on 6 matching bases. V was trimmed by 4 bases and J by 6 bases, leaving 13 bases between them. The CDR3 contains 14 residues. From germline, CDR1 is SGHKS and CDR2 YYEKEE (reference sequence). The CDR3 sequence: CASSPGGAYEKLFF. CDR3 bases: TGTGCCAGCAGCCCGGGGGGGGCGTATGAAAAACTGTTTTTT.

This chain links TRBV28 with TRBJ2-5, with D possibly being TRBD2 (6 bases). V was trimmed by 10 bases and J by 5 bases, leaving 11 bases between them. CDR1 and CDR2 (germline): MDHEN, SYDVKM. The CDR3 contains 11 residues. The CDR3: CATRGRETQYF. CDR3 sequence (DNA): TGTGCCACCCGAGGGAGGGAGACCCAGTACTTC.

Many counts were recorded for this clonotype. The junction differs from germline at one of its ends, possibly a read error. This chain connects TRBV9 to TRBJ1-2; TRBD1 matches 8 bases. The germline V gene encodes CDR1 SGDLS and CDR2 YYNGEE. The CDR3 loop spans 14 amino acids. CDR3 region: CASSVGTGGYGYTF. For the CDR3, the DNA is TGCGCCAGCAGCGTCGGTACAGGGGGCTATGGCTACACCTTC.

The gene calls are TRBV20-1 and TRBJ1-5, with TRBD1 matching over 9 bases. The CDR3 totals 18 residues. The junction had 19 bases not matched to a gene; V was cut back by 6 bases and J by 4 bases. Per germline, CDR1 DFQATT and CDR2 SNEGSKA (reference sequence). The CDR3 coding sequence is TGCAGTGCAAACGTCCCGGGACAGGGTGGGCTCTTTAATCAGCCCCAGCATTTT. This gives the protein CSANVPGQGGLFNQPQHF.

The rearrangement uses TRBV24-1 and TRBJ2-3; weak D call: TRBD2 (6 bases). The germline gives CDR1 KGHDR, CDR2 SFDVKD. The CDR3 has 16 amino acids. V lost 0 bases to trimming and J lost 3 bases, with 12 bases between them. The CDR3 loop reads CATSDLRSGGTDTQYF. In DNA form, the CDR3 reads TGTGCCACCAGTGATTTGAGGTCCGGGGGTACAGATACGCAGTATTTT.

The chain links TRBV2 to TRBJ1-2; D call uncertain. The CDR3 runs to 12 residues. Trimming stripped 4 bases from V and 5 bases from J, with 8 bases between. Looked up from germline, CDR1 is SNHLY and CDR2 is FYNNEI. CDR3 bases: TGTGCCAGCAGTGCGGAGGAATATGGCTACACCTTC. This codes for CASSAEEYGYTF.

This clonotype has more than one count but fewer than ten. The chain recombines TRBV7-9 with TRBJ2-4, with unresolved D. Matching the DNA end better, TRBJ2-7 makes the J call doubtful. Germline lookup yields CDR1 SEHNR and CDR2 FQNEAQ (reference sequence). CDR3 size: 13 residues. This CDR3 is CASSLDPRYEQYF. Written as DNA, the CDR3 is TGTGCCAGCAGCTTAGACCCCCGCTACGAGCAGTACTTC.

This chain links TRBV7-9 with TRBJ2-7; 8 nucleotides match TRBD2. The CDR3 spans 16 residues. Trimming at V came to 5 bases and at J to 4 bases, leaving 13 bases not matched to a gene. Germline V lookup: CDR1 SEHNR, CDR2 FQNEAQ (reference sequence). For the CDR3, the DNA is TGTGCCAGCAGCCCAAATACTGGACTAGCTACGTACGAGCAGTACTTC. Protein sequence: CASSPNTGLATYEQYF.

The table lists this clonotype with many counts. The CDR3 sequence: CASSPLRDTQYF. The CDR3 region has the DNA TGTGCCAGCAGCCCTCTTAGGGATACGCAGTATTTT. J is TRBJ2-3 and V is TRBV7-2, with D hard to call. The germline CDR1 and CDR2 sequences are SGHTA and FQGNSA. CDR3 length equals 12 residues. Trimming pared 5 bases from V and 6 bases from J, leaving 9 bases between.

CDR3 bases: TGTGCCAGCCAAATAACCCGAGGCTCGTTCGAGCAGTACTTC. This sequence encodes CASQITRGSFEQYF. The chain is built from TRBV6-1 and TRBJ2-7; D remains ambiguous. With 8 bases removed from V and 6 bases from J, the gap between germline ends came to 20 bases. Germline V gene data show CDR1 as MNHNS and CDR2 as SASEGT. This CDR3 has 14 amino acids.

CDR3: CASSSGEVNEQFF. CDR3 in DNA: TGTGCCAGCAGCTCAGGGGAAGTCAATGAGCAGTTCTTC. The chain links TRBV11-3 to TRBJ2-1; a weak D match, TRBD1 (6 bases). Per the germline V gene, CDR1 is SGHNT and CDR2 is YENEEA. V shed 4 bases and J shed 6 bases, with 10 bases lying between them. The CDR3 totals 13 residues.